Presented here are 11 T cell receptor beta chains from one specimen sequenced in a study of cytomegalovirus exposure and HLA in healthy donors. Both 60 Vbeta primers and 13 Jbeta primers went into the PCR. Only in-frame clones appear in the TCRdb table, and some are missing; sequencing was by immunoSEQ multiplex PCR. The sample holds some 110,000 clones, about four fifths seen once. The sample consisted of PBMCs. The receptors here all came from a woman aged 18-29 years in good health and CMV-seropositive.

This chain joins TRBV4-1 and TRBJ2-3, with TRBD2 matching 11 bases. Germline CDR1 is MGHRA and CDR2 is YSYEKL. The CDR3 is 15 amino acids. Losses at the gene ends were 5 bases for V and 4 bases for J; bases not matched to a gene: 5. This CDR3 reads CASSSGTSGADTQYF. The CDR3 DNA is TGCGCCAGCAGCAGCGGGACTAGCGGTGCAGATACGCAGTATTTT.

The table lists this clone with a few counts. The chain is built from TRBV6-1 and TRBJ2-1, with D possibly being TRBD1 (6 bases). This CDR3 has 13 amino acids. The germline V gene encodes CDR1 MNHNS and CDR2 SASEGT. Between the trimmed V and J ends, which lost 8 bases and 5 bases, there was a span of 13 bases. The CDR3 nucleotides read TGTGCCAGCGGCGACAGGCGTAACAATGAGCAGTTCTTC. It yields the protein CASGDRRNNEQFF.

The chain joins TRBV27 to TRBJ1-2; D gene unclear. CDR1 and CDR2 (germline): MNHEY, SMNVEV (reference sequence). This CDR3 contains 12 residues. The ends were cut back, 5 bases at V and 8 bases at J, with 12 bases in the middle. CDR3 in DNA: TGTGCCAGCAGTCAGACTGGTATGGGCTACACCTTC. Translation: CASSQTGMGYTF.

This clone was counted only a few times. CDR3 coding DNA: TGTGCCAGCAGCGAAACAGGCAGTACCTACGAGCAGTACTTC. Translation gives CASSETGSTYEQYF. J is TRBJ2-7 and V is TRBV28, with D perhaps matching TRBD1 (5 bases). The CDR3 spans 14 residues. V was clipped by 6 bases and J by 2 bases, with 14 bases between them. CDR1 is MDHEN and CDR2 is SYDVKM in the germline V gene.

CDR3 DNA: TGCGCCAGCAGCTTGCCACTGACAGGGGGCGAGCAGTACTTC. Encoded protein: CASSLPLTGGEQYF. This chain joins TRBV5-1 and TRBJ2-7, with 9 bases identical to TRBD1. J was trimmed by 6 bases and V by 1 base; bases with no gene match: 5. CDR3 length: 14 residues. From germline, CDR1 is SGHRS and CDR2 YFSETQ.

In this sample, this clone turned up a few times. V is TRBV2 and J is TRBJ1-2; D gene ambiguous. Germline V gives CDR1 SNHLY, CDR2 FYNNEI. The CDR3 is made up of 14 amino acids. V lost 0 bases and J lost 8, with 13 bases in between. In DNA form, the CDR3 reads TGTGCCAGCAGTGAAGCGAGGGTCACTGGCGGCTACACCTTC. Its translation is CASSEARVTGGYTF.

The count of this clone is one. The chain links TRBV12-5 to TRBJ2-4, with D unresolved. Between the trimmed V and J ends, which lost 2 bases and 4 bases, there was a span of 9 bases. The CDR3 has 14 amino acids. Per the germline V gene, CDR1 is LGHNT and CDR2 is FRNRAP. The CDR3 DNA reads TGTGCTAGTGGTTTGCACAGTTTTAAAAACATTCAGTACTTC. Encoded protein: CASGLHSFKNIQYF.

The rearrangement links TRBV18 to TRBJ2-5; D possibly corresponds to TRBD1 (6 bases). Germline V gene lookup returns CDR1 KGHSH and CDR2 LQKENI. The CDR3 runs 14 residues. V was shortened by 4 bases and J by 2 bases, with 11 bases between the two germline ends. CDR3 nucleotide sequence: TGTGCCAGCTCACTTACGACAGGTCAAGAGACCCAGTACTTC. It specifies CASSLTTGQETQYF.

This clone came up a few times. The chain couples TRBV14 to TRBJ2-7; TRBD2 matches at 8 bases. The germline CDR1 and CDR2 sequences are SGHDN and FVKESK. The CDR3 has 14 residues. V lost 1 base, J lost 3 bases, and 2 bases stayed unmatched. Here the CDR3 DNA reads TGTGCCAGCAGCCAAGGACTAGCGCACTACGAGCAGTACTTC. This gives the protein CASSQGLAHYEQYF.

The chain is built from TRBV5-6 and TRBJ1-4, with no clear D. Germline V gene lookup returns CDR1 SGHDT and CDR2 YYEEEE. This CDR3 has 15 amino acids. Trimming took 0 bases from V and 8 from J, leaving 14 bases between them. The CDR3 sequence is CASSLERSRLEKLFF. Written as DNA, the CDR3 is TGTGCCAGCAGCTTGGAGAGGTCGAGACTGGAAAAACTGTTTTTT. The variable domain in full, with the rest retrieved from reference TRBV5-6 and TRBJ1-4, is DAGVTQSPTHLIKTRGQQVTLRCSPKSGHDTVSWYQQALGQGPQFIFQYYEEEERQRGNFPDRFSGHQFPNYSSELNVNALLLGDSALYLCASSLERSRLEKLFFGSGTQLSVL.

This chain joins TRBV6-6 and TRBJ1-2; 9 bases line up with TRBD1. J was trimmed by 6 bases and V by 8 bases; bases with no gene match: 10. From germline, CDR1 is MNHNY and CDR2 SVGAGI (reference sequence). The CDR3 totals 14 residues. In nucleotides, the CDR3 is TGTGCCAGCTCAAACCCGGGACAGGGAAATGGCTACACCTTC. It yields the protein CASSNPGQGNGYTF.